These 28 T cell receptor beta chains were all obtained from the same sample, sequenced in a study of metastatic and nonmetastatic thyroid tumors. Ahead of thyroid surgery, no patient had received treatment of any kind. Through MiXCR, TCRdb re-clonotyped the PCR reads. The sample includes almost 35,000 clones, about a sixth of them seen just once. What was sequenced was blood. The receptors were gathered from a female donor with papillary thyroid cancer or a benign thyroid nodule (not recorded which). Some clones in this sample may be carry-over from other donors' samples.

Ten or more counts support this clone. V and J are TRBV9 and TRBJ1-2; 12 bases fit TRBD1. V gave up 2 bases and J gave up 2 bases; unmatched junction bases: 1. Germline V lookup: CDR1 SGDLS, CDR2 YYNGEE. This CDR3 contains 15 residues. The CDR3 DNA reads TGTGCCAGCAGCGTGGGGACAGGGGGCAACTATGGCTACACCTTC. Translated: CASSVGTGGNYGYTF.

In its sample, this clone was seen many times. The rearrangement links TRBV20-1 to TRBJ1-2; 8 nucleotides line up with TRBD1. Germline-derived CDR1 and CDR2 are DFQATT and SNEGSKA (reference sequence). This CDR3 has 16 residues. The V gene end was trimmed by 4 bases and the J gene end by 7 bases; junction bases not matched to a gene: 17. The CDR3 is CSAIKAGDRGFRGYTF. In DNA form, the CDR3 reads TGCAGTGCTATAAAGGCGGGTGACAGGGGTTTCCGTGGCTACACCTTC.

This clone occurred many times. The chain uses TRBV7-8 and TRBJ2-5, with D perhaps TRBD2 (6 bases). V lost 7 bases and J 5 bases, leaving 14 bases between the germline ends. The CDR3 has 13 amino acids. Germline lookup yields CDR1 SGHVS and CDR2 FQNEAQ. The chain's CDR3 is CASIRDLGETQYF. The CDR3 DNA reads TGTGCCAGCATCCGGGACTTGGGGGAGACCCAGTACTTC.

This clone was seen at least ten times. A much bigger clone sits one base away, suggesting this may be a read error. The identical CDR3 is also encoded by other nucleotide sequences in the sample. The chain couples TRBV28 to TRBJ1-5, with a tentative D call TRBD1 (6 bases). Germline V gene data show CDR1 as MDHEN and CDR2 as SYDVKM. This CDR3 comprises 14 residues. The chain's CDR3 is CASLQGHRNQPQHF. For the CDR3, the DNA is TGTGCCAGCCTCCAGGGACATCGCAATCAGCCCCAGCACTTT.

In this sample, this clone turned up many times. This chain links TRBV28 with TRBJ2-5; the match to TRBD1 covers 9 bases. CDR1 is MDHEN, CDR2 SYDVKM, per germline. The CDR3 sequence is 17 residues long. The ends lost 2 bases at V and 9 bases at J; junction bases unmatched: 16. CDR3 in DNA: TGTGCCAGCAGTTTAATATCAGGGGGCGACAGGGGGGAGGCCCAGTACTTC. Protein: CASSLISGGDRGEAQYF.

This clone has a count of ten or more. The chain has TRBV27 and TRBJ1-3; D is unclear. CDR1 and CDR2 (germline): MNHEY, SMNVEV (reference sequence). The CDR3 totals 15 residues. The ends were cut back, 2 bases at V and 0 bases at J, with 8 bases in the middle. The DNA for the CDR3 is TGTGCCAGCAGTTTAACCGGCTTCTCTGGAAACACCATATATTTT. This translates into CASSLTGFSGNTIYF.

This clone was detected only a few times. The genes are TRBV24-1 and TRBJ2-3; maybe TRBD2 (6 bases). Germline CDR1 is KGHDR and CDR2 is SFDVKD. The CDR3 spans 16 residues. The ends were cut back, 3 bases at V and 2 bases at J, with 14 bases in the middle. The CDR3 reads CATSDTVAVYTDTQYF. The CDR3 DNA is TGTGCCACCAGTGATACTGTAGCGGTATACACAGATACGCAGTATTTT.

This clone was detected ten times or more. This may arise from a read error, as a much more abundant clone is one base away. The CDR3 end shows no conserved phenylalanine or tryptophan, and so a read error is likely. The chain recombines TRBV2 with TRBJ1-5, with 9 bases identical to TRBD1. J was trimmed by 6 bases and V by 7 bases; bases with no gene match: 10. Per the germline V gene, CDR1 is SNHLY and CDR2 is FYNNEI. The CDR3 extends over 15 amino acids. The CDR3 here is CASTKNPGQGQPQHS. CDR3 DNA sequence: TGTGCCAGCACCAAAAATCCGGGACAGGGTCAGCCCCAGCATTCT.

This clone appeared many times. A junction end diverges from the germline sequence, so it may reflect a read error. The same CDR3 also results from other DNA sequences found in this sample. The rearrangement links TRBV28 to TRBJ1-6; unclear D gene. The CDR3 spans 14 residues. Looked up from germline, CDR1 is MDHEN and CDR2 is SYDVKM. Written as DNA, the CDR3 is TGTGCCAGCAGTTTCCTGGAGGGTTATTCGCCCCTCCACTTT. This sequence encodes CASSFLEGYSPLHF.

This clone was recorded many times. The chain recombines TRBV5-1 with TRBJ2-3; TRBD2 matches at 7 bases. V lost 0 bases to trimming and J lost 4 bases; unmatched junction nucleotides: 8. Germline loops: CDR1 SGHRS, CDR2 YFSETQ. This CDR3 region has 16 residues. Here the CDR3 reads CASSLETRESPDTQYF. Written as DNA, the CDR3 is TGCGCCAGCAGCTTGGAGACGCGGGAGAGCCCAGATACGCAGTATTTT.

This clone rates as medium-sized. The J gene is TRBJ2-1, the V gene TRBV12-5, with 11 positions matching TRBD2. Germline V gene sequence: CDR1 LGHNT, CDR2 FRNRAP. CDR3 length: 16 amino acids. Trimming removed 1 base from V and 5 bases from J; junction bases left unmatched: 4. The DNA for the CDR3 is TGTGCTAGTGGTTTGGACCGACTAGCGGGAAACAATGAGCAGTTCTTC. This sequence encodes CASGLDRLAGNNEQFF.

This clone was counted many times. CDR3: CASSLDRGNYGYTF. The CDR3 nucleotides are TGCGCCAGCAGCTTAGACAGGGGAAACTATGGCTACACCTTC. The rearrangement links TRBV5-1 to TRBJ1-2; the match to TRBD1 covers 8 bases. The CDR3 runs 14 residues. CDR1 is SGHRS, CDR2 YFSETQ, per germline. Germline trimming cut 2 bases from V and 2 bases from J; bases unmatched to any gene: 2.

This clone has a count of ten or more. The V gene is TRBV19, the J gene TRBJ2-1; D is unresolved. This CDR3 is 12 amino acids long. Germline CDR1 is LNHDA and CDR2 is SQIVND (reference sequence). With 8 bases removed from V and 4 bases from J, the gap between germline ends came to 9 bases. The CDR3 loop is CASSAEYNEQFF. CDR3 coding DNA: TGTGCCAGTTCCGCCGAATACAATGAGCAGTTCTTC.

This clone was picked up many times. The gene calls are TRBV28 and TRBJ2-2; tentative D call: TRBD2 (5 bases). Trimming took off 5 bases at V and 0 bases at J, with 10 bases between the two ends. The CDR3 loop spans 15 amino acids. CDR1 is MDHEN and CDR2 is SYDVKM in the germline V gene. The CDR3 nucleotides read TGTGCCAGCAGTATAGGAGGCTCGAACACCGGGGAGCTGTTTTTT. The encoded protein is CASSIGGSNTGELFF.

This clone was counted ten times or more. The rearrangement uses TRBV18 and TRBJ1-1, with D tentatively TRBD1 (6 bases). Germline CDR1 reads KGHSH; CDR2 reads LQKENI. V was shortened by 3 bases and J by 1 base, with 9 bases between the two germline ends. The CDR3 extends over 14 amino acids. Written as DNA, the CDR3 is TGTGCCAGCTCACCGGGGACACCGAACACTGAAGCTTTCTTT. Amino acid sequence: CASSPGTPNTEAFF.

Concerning this clone itself: The junction and the germline gene differ at one end; a read error may be behind it. This sequence joins TRBV28 and TRBJ1-6; D possibly corresponds to TRBD1 (5 bases). From germline, CDR1 is MDHEN and CDR2 SYDVKM. The CDR3 is made up of 13 amino acids. The CDR3 DNA sequence: TGTGCCAGCAACCAGGGTTATAATTCACCACTCCACTTT. Its protein is CASNQGYNSPLHF.

The rearrangement links TRBV20-1 to TRBJ2-3; D gene uncertain. The CDR3 consists of 12 residues. Looked up from germline, CDR1 is DFQATT and CDR2 is SNEGSKA (reference sequence). V shed 3 bases and J shed 1 base, with 5 bases lying between them. CDR3 nucleotides: TGCAGTGCTAGCGAGGGCACAGATACGCAGTATTTT. This translates into CSASEGTDTQYF.

This clone was seen at least ten times. J is TRBJ2-1 and V is TRBV7-9; D is tentatively TRBD1 or TRBD2 (6 bases each). Trimming removed 5 bases from V and 9 bases from J, with 11 bases in between. The CDR3 is made up of 12 amino acids. Germline CDR1 is SEHNR and CDR2 is FQNEAQ (reference sequence). In DNA, the CDR3 is TGTGCCAGCAGCCCGGGGGCTATTGAGCAGTTCTTC. Amino acid sequence: CASSPGAIEQFF.

Ten or more counts support this clone. The genes are TRBV20-1 and TRBJ2-4; 9 bases agree with TRBD2. Trimming took 2 bases from V and 0 from J; bases not matched to a gene: 5. Looked up from germline, CDR1 is DFQATT and CDR2 is SNEGSKA (reference sequence). The CDR3 sequence is 16 residues long. The CDR3 is CSARPYSGRAKNIQYF. The CDR3, as DNA: TGCAGTGCTAGACCGTATAGCGGGAGAGCCAAAAACATTCAGTACTTC.

In this sample, this clone turned up many times. The chain couples TRBV6-4 to TRBJ2-3; D perhaps matches TRBD2 (5 bases). The CDR3 spans 14 residues. With 0 bases removed from V and 4 bases from J, the gap between germline ends came to 8 bases. Germline V CDR1 and CDR2: MRHNA, SNTAGT. CDR3 loop: CASSDSGAPDTQYF. CDR3 nucleotide sequence: TGTGCCAGCAGTGACTCGGGAGCCCCAGATACGCAGTATTTT.

This chain connects TRBV5-1 to TRBJ2-2; perhaps D is TRBD1 or TRBD2 (5 bases each). V lost 6 bases, J lost 3 bases, and 18 bases lay in between. Looked up from germline, CDR1 is SGHRS and CDR2 is YFSETQ. The CDR3 sequence is 16 residues long. The CDR3 loop is CASISPPGAYTGELFF. CDR3 coding DNA: TGCGCCAGCATCTCCCCCCCCGGGGCATACACCGGGGAGCTGTTTTTT. Filled out from reference TRBV5-1 and TRBJ2-2, the complete variable domain reads KAGVTQTPRYLIKTRGQQVTLSCSPISGHRSVSWYQQTPGQGLQFLFEYFSETQRNKGNFPGRFSGRQFSNSRSEMNVSTLELGDSALYLCASISPPGAYTGELFFGEGSRLTVL.

This clone has a count of ten or more. The chain employs TRBV11-2 and TRBJ2-5, with 10 bases matching TRBD2. The V and J ends lost 4 bases and 5 bases, in that order; junction bases with no gene match: 1. Germline CDR1 SGHAT, CDR2 FQNNGV. The CDR3 sequence is 13 residues long. The CDR3 loop reads CASSSGLAETQYF. DNA of the CDR3: TGTGCCAGCAGCTCGGGACTAGCGGAGACCCAGTACTTC.

This clone was seen ten or more times. The chain has TRBV20-1 and TRBJ2-2; 8 nucleotides align to TRBD1. The CDR3 runs 13 residues. With 5 bases clipped from V and 4 bases from J, the junction kept 3 bases outside the gene matches. The germline V gene encodes CDR1 DFQATT and CDR2 SNEGSKA (reference sequence). This CDR3 is CSAAGGVTGELFF. The CDR3 DNA reads as TGCAGTGCTGCAGGGGGCGTCACCGGGGAGCTGTTTTTT.

This clone has ten or more counts. CDR3 DNA: TGTGCCAGCAGTTACCGGCCTCGGGATTCACCCCTCCACTTT. It specifies CASSYRPRDSPLHF. This chain links TRBV6-2 or TRBV6-3 with TRBJ1-6, with D unresolved. Germline CDR1 MNHEY, CDR2 SVGEGT. The CDR3 runs 14 residues. Trimming removed 2 bases from V and 8 bases from J, with 10 bases in between.

Ten or more counts support this clone. The J gene is TRBJ1-2, the V gene TRBV6-1, with unresolved D. Trimming took 5 bases from V and 1 from J, leaving 11 bases between them. Germline V gene lookup returns CDR1 MNHNS and CDR2 SASEGT. This CDR3 contains 14 residues. The CDR3 is CASSSPRLNYGYTF. The DNA of the CDR3 is TGTGCCAGCAGTTCCCCCAGGCTTAACTATGGCTACACCTTC.

This clone has ten or more counts. A much more abundant neighbour one base away suggests this may be a read error. Here the CDR3 DNA reads TGTGCCAGCAGCCAAGTATGGGGCTATGGCTACACCTTC. Encoded protein: CASSQVWGYGYTF. The chain has TRBV14 and TRBJ1-2; D is uncertain. V gave up 1 base and J gave up 4 bases, with 7 bases separating them. This CDR3 region has 13 residues. CDR1 is SGHDN and CDR2 is FVKESK in the germline V gene.

The table lists this clone with many counts. The chain carries TRBV5-6 and TRBJ2-7, with D possibly matching TRBD1 (5 bases). Germline V gene sequence: CDR1 SGHDT, CDR2 YYEEEE. The CDR3 has 15 residues. V dropped 2 bases and J dropped 0 bases, with 12 bases sitting between them. CDR3: CASSFPTEASYEQYF. Written as DNA, the CDR3 is TGTGCCAGCAGCTTCCCGACAGAGGCCTCCTACGAGCAGTACTTC.

Judged by abundance, this clone is medium-sized (0.01 to 0.1%). The chain couples TRBV28 to TRBJ1-6; D uncertain. CDR3 length: 14 amino acids. CDR1 is MDHEN, CDR2 SYDVKM, per germline. Trimming stripped 3 bases from V and 8 bases from J, with 11 bases between. Here the CDR3 reads CASSLGRNYSPLHF. In nucleotides, the CDR3 is TGTGCCAGCAGTTTGGGGAGAAACTATTCACCCCTCCACTTT.